This T cell receptor beta chain was retrieved from a study of T cells in Graves' hyperthyroidism and ophthalmopathy. The authors took PBMCs from roughly 10 ml fresh peripheral blood. Study results and caveats: By a 13 V-J model, ophthalmopathy was set apart from stable hyperthyroidism. Ophthalmopathy was predicted by the model a median of about six months ahead of onset. Appearing also in blood were most of the thyroid clonotypes expanded above 0.001.

Germline V gene lookup returns CDR1 GTSNPN and CDR2 SVGIG (reference sequence). The CDR3 runs to 13 residues. This clonotype was seen a handful of times. Its cognate antigen is unknown. A much larger clonotype is one base distant, so this may be a read error. It was RNA transcripts that yielded the amplified TCR beta CDR3 regions. The TCR CDR3 first-round RT-PCR relied on the HTBI primer set. From the multiplex PCR reads, TCRdb called clonotypes with MiXCR, one entry per CDR3 protein. The sample has 550,000 to 600,000 distinct CDR3 sequences, around 14% seen once. The rearrangement links TRBV30 to TRBJ1-3; the D is unclear. The sequence was obtained from a woman aged 18-29 years with Graves' ophthalmopathy. The sequenced sample was blood. Here the CDR3 reads CAWMVGFGSTIYF. In DNA form, the CDR3 reads TGTGCCTGGATGGTCGGCTTTGGAAGCACCATATATTTT.